Following are 2 T cell receptor beta chains from one sample sequenced in a study of blood T cell repertoires in COVID-19. Only in-frame clones appear in the TCRdb table, and some are missing; sequencing was by immunoSEQ multiplex PCR. The table lists roughly 570,000 clones, 70% to 90% of them singletons. The sequencing input was peripheral blood. Receptors were obtained from a woman aged 50 to 60 with COVID-19, enrolled during active disease.

The V gene is TRBV10-3, the J gene TRBJ2-7, with D possibly being TRBD1 (6 bases). CDR3 length: 14 amino acids. V lost 10 bases, J lost 6 bases, and 22 bases lay in between. The germline V gene encodes CDR1 ENHRY and CDR2 SYGVKD. In DNA, the CDR3 is TGTGCCACCAGATTGAGACAGGACCACCTCGAGCAGTACTTC. It codes for CATRLRQDHLEQYF.

The chain combines TRBV5-1 with TRBJ2-6, with a tentative D call TRBD2 (5 bases). Trimming took off 7 bases at V and 0 bases at J, with 11 bases between the two ends. Germline V CDR1 and CDR2: SGHRS, YFSETQ. This CDR3 is 15 amino acids long. In DNA, the CDR3 is TGCGCCAGCCGACGGGGAATCTCTGGGGCCAACGTCCTGACTTTC. As protein: CASRRGISGANVLTF.